These 8 T cell receptor beta chains were all obtained from the same sample, sequenced in a study of cytotoxic CD8 clonotypes in ibrutinib-treated CLL (TCRdb year 2021). The library was made by the immunoSEQ multiplex PCR assay. The clones in this table, taken by TCRdb from immuneACCESS, are in-frame only. Not every clone is retained; where verified, under half of the shortfall comes from an unresolved V gene, and the cause of the rest is unknown. In all, the sample holds around 310,000 clones, and around four fifths of those were seen once. Roughly 7% of the sample is taken by the ten largest. The sequencing here drew on PBMCs, taken before ibrutinib treatment. The receptor set was obtained from a human donor with chronic lymphocytic leukemia.

This clone came up a few times. The rearrangement joins TRBV9 to TRBJ2-2; D not resolved. The V and J ends lost 0 bases and 6 bases respectively, with 3 bases between them. This CDR3 comprises 12 residues. Germline V gives CDR1 SGDLS, CDR2 YYNGEE. The CDR3 DNA reads as TGTGCCAGCAGCGTAGAGGCCGGGGAGCTGTTTTTT. Translation: CASSVEAGELFF. The full variable domain, completed using reference TRBV9 and TRBJ2-2, is DSGVTQTPKHLITATGQRVTLRCSPRSGDLSVYWYQQSLDQGLQFLIQYYNGEERAKGNILERFSAQQFPDLHSELNLSSLELGDSALYFCASSVEAGELFFGEGSRLTVL.

This clone was picked up a small number of times. CDR3 coding DNA: TGTGCCAGCAGCCCGGGACCTAAAGAGACCCAGTACTTC. Translating gives CASSPGPKETQYF. J is TRBJ2-5 and V is TRBV6-5, with D perhaps matching TRBD1 or TRBD2 (5 bases each). Germline CDR1 is MNHEY and CDR2 is SVGAGI. V lost 6 bases, J lost 3 bases, and 11 bases lay in between. This CDR3 has 13 amino acids.

The gene calls are TRBV10-3 and TRBJ2-7; 10 bases are shared with TRBD1. J was trimmed by 2 bases and V by 7 bases; bases with no gene match: 5. CDR1 is ENHRY, CDR2 SYGVKD, per germline. The CDR3 runs 14 residues. The CDR3 loop is CAIKPGTGAYEQYF. CDR3 coding DNA: TGTGCCATCAAGCCTGGGACAGGGGCCTACGAGCAGTACTTC.

This chain links TRBV10-3 with TRBJ1-5; the match to TRBD1 covers 7 bases. The junction had 6 bases not matched to a gene; V was cut back by 7 bases and J by 0 bases. There are 15 residues in the CDR3. Germline-derived CDR1 and CDR2 are ENHRY and SYGVKD. The CDR3 DNA reads TGTGCCATCATCGGCGACAGGGTTAGCAATCAGCCCCAGCATTTT. It yields the protein CAIIGDRVSNQPQHF.

The chain recombines TRBV5-4 with TRBJ2-7; 8 nucleotides align to TRBD2. Germline loops: CDR1 SGHNT, CDR2 YYREEE (reference sequence). The CDR3 spans 13 residues. V lost 4 bases to trimming and J lost 7 bases; unmatched junction nucleotides: 7. CDR3 DNA sequence: TGTGCCAGCAGCGGGGGACTAGTTTCGGAGCAGTACTTC. It encodes CASSGGLVSEQYF.

The chain combines TRBV5-5 with TRBJ2-3; possibly TRBD1 for D (5 bases). The CDR3 runs 13 residues. Germline loops: CDR1 SGHKS, CDR2 YYEKEE (reference sequence). V was cut by 0 bases and J by 3 bases, with 5 bases left in between. The CDR3 sequence: CASSLAGTDTQYF. The CDR3 DNA reads as TGTGCCAGCAGCTTGGCAGGGACAGATACGCAGTATTTT. Full variable domain (remainder filled in from reference TRBV5-5 and TRBJ2-3): DAGVTQSPTHLIKTRGQQVTLRCSPISGHKSVSWYQQVLGQGPQFIFQYYEKEERGRGNFPDRFSARQFPNYSSELNVNALLLGDSALYLCASSLAGTDTQYFGPGTRLTVL.

This clone was counted between two and nine times. The chain combines TRBV10-3 with TRBJ2-4, with D unresolved. Germline CDR1 is ENHRY and CDR2 is SYGVKD. Trimming took off 2 bases at V and 6 bases at J, with 11 bases between the two ends. This CDR3 comprises 14 residues. In DNA form, the CDR3 reads TGTGCCATCAGTGAGCCGTCCGATGGAAACATTCAGTACTTC. This gives the protein CAISEPSDGNIQYF.

The V and J genes are TRBV5-4 and TRBJ1-3, with no clear D. V dropped 4 bases and J dropped 0 bases, with 17 bases sitting between them. Germline V gives CDR1 SGHNT, CDR2 YYREEE (reference sequence). The CDR3 has 17 residues. CDR3 DNA: TGTGCCAGCAGCCAGCTCGGTGGAGGAGGCTCTGGAAACACCATATATTTT. Residues: CASSQLGGGGSGNTIYF.